This T cell receptor beta chain was obtained from a study of blood T cell repertoires in COVID-19. Study information: In each case, the material was cDNA or gDNA derived from T cells, B-cell-depleted T cells, or PBMCs.

The CDR3 extends over 16 amino acids. Trimming took 3 bases from V and 2 from J; bases not matched to a gene: 3. Germline CDR1 is MGHRA and CDR2 is YSYEKL. As originally analysed: From reference gene primer amplification, estimates of nucleated cell counts were derived. Clones were sequenced by immunoSEQ multiplex PCR, and TCRdb holds only the in-frame ones, with some missing. V and J calls and clone size are copied from that table; D and trimming were computed from the DNA. The sample holds 100,000 to 150,000 clones, roughly 90% seen once. The genes are TRBV4-1 and TRBJ2-3; 12 nucleotides match TRBD2. The source of this sequence is a man aged 45-65 years with active or convalescent COVID-19. Source material: peripheral blood. CDR3 DNA sequence: TGCGCCAGCAGCCACCGACTAGCGGGAGACACAGATACGCAGTATTTT. Translating gives CASSHRLAGDTDTQYF.